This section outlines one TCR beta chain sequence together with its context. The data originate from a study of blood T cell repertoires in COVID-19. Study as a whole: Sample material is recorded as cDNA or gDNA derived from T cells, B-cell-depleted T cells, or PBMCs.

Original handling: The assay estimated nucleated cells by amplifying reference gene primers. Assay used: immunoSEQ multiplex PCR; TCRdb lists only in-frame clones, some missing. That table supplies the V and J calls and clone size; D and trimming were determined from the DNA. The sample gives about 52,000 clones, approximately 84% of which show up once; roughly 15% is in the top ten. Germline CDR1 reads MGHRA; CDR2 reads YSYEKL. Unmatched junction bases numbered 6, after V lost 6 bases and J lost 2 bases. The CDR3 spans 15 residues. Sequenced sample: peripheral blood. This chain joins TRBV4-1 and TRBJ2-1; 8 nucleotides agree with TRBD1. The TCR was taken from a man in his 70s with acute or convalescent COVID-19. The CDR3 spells CASRVQTGAYNEQFF. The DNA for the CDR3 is TGCGCCAGCAGAGTCCAGACAGGGGCCTACAATGAGCAGTTCTTC.